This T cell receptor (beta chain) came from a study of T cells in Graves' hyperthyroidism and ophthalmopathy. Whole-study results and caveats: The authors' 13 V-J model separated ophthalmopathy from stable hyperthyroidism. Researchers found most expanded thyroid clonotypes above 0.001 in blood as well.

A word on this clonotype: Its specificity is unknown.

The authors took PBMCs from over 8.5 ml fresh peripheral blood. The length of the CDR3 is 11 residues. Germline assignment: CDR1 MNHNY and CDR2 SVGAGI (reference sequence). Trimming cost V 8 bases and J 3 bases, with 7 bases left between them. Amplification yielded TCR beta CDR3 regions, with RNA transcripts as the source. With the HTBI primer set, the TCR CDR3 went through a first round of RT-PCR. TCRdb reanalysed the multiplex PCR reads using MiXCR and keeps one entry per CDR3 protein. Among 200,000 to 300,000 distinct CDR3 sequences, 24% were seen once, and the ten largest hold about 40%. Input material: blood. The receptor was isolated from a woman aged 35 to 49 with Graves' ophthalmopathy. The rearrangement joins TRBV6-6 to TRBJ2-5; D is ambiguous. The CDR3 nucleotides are TGTGCCAGCGGTTTCAAAGAGACCCAGTACTTC. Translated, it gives CASGFKETQYF.